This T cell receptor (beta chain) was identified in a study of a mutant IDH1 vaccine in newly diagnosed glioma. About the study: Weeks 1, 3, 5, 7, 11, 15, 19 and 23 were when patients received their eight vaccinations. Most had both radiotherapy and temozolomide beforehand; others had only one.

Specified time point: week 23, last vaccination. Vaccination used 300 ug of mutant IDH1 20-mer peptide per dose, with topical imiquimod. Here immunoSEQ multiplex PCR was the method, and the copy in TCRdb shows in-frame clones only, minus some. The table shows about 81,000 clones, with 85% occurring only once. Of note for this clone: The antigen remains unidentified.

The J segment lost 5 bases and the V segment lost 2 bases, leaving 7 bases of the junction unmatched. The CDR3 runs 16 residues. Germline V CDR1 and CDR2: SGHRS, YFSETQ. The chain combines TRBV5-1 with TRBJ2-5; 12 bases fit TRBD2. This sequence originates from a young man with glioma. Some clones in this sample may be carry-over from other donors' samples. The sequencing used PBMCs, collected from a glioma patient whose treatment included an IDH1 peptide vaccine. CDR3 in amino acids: CASSFGLAGMAETQYF. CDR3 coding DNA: TGCGCCAGCAGCTTCGGACTAGCGGGGATGGCGGAGACCCAGTACTTC. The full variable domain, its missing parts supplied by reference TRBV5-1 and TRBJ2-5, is KAGVTQTPRYLIKTRGQQVTLSCSPISGHRSVSWYQQTPGQGLQFLFEYFSETQRNKGNFPGRFSGRQFSNSRSEMNVSTLELGDSALYLCASSFGLAGMAETQYFGPGTRLLVL.